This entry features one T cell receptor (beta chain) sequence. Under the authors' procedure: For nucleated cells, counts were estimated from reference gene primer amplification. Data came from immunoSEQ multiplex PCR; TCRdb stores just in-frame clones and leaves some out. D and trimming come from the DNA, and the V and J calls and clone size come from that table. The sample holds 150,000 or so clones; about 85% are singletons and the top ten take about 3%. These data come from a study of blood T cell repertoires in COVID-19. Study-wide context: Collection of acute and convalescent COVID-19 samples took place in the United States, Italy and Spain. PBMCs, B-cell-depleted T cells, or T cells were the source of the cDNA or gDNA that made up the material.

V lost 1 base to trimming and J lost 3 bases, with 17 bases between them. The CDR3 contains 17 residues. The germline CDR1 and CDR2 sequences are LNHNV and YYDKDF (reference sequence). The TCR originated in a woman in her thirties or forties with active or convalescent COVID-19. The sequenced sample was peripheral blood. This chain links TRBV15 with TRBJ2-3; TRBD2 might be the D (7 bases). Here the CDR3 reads CATSRGRGGRRTDTQYF. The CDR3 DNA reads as TGTGCCACCAGCAGAGGGAGGGGGGGCCGACGAACAGATACGCAGTATTTT.